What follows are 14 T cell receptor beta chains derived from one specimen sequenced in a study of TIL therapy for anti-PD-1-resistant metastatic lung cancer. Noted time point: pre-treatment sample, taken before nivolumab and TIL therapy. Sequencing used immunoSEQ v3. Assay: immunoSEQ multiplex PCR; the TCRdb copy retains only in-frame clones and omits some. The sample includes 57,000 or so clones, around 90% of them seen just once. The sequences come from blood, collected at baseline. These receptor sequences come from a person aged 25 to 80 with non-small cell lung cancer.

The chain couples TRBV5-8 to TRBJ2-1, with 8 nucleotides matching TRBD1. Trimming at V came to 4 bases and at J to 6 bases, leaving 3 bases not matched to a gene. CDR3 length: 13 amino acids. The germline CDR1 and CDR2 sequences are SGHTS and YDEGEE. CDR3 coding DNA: TGTGCCAGCAGCGCGGGACAGGTCAATGAGCAGTTCTTC. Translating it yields CASSAGQVNEQFF.

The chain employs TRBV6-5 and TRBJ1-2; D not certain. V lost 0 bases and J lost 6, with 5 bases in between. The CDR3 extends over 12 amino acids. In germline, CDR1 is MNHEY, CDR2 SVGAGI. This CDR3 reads CASSYSGNGYTF. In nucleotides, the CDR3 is TGTGCCAGCAGTTACTCGGGAAATGGCTACACCTTC.

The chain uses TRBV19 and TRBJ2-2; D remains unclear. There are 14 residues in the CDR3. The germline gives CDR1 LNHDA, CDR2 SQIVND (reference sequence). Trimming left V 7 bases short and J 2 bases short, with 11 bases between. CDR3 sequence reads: CASMFGVNTGELFF. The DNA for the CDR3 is TGTGCCAGTATGTTTGGGGTAAACACCGGGGAGCTGTTTTTT.

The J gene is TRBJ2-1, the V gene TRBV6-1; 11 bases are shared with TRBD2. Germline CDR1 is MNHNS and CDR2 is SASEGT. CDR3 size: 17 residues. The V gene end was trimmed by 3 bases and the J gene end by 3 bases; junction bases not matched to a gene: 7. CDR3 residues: CASSETGTSGGYNEQFF. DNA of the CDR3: TGTGCCAGCAGTGAGACCGGGACTAGCGGAGGCTACAATGAGCAGTTCTTC.

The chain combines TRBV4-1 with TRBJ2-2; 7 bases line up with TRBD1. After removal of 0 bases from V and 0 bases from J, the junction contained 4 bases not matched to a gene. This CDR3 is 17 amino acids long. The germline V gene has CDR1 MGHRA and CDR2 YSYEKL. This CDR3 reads CASSQESTGANTGELFF. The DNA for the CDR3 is TGCGCCAGCAGCCAAGAAAGCACAGGGGCGAACACCGGGGAGCTGTTTTTT.

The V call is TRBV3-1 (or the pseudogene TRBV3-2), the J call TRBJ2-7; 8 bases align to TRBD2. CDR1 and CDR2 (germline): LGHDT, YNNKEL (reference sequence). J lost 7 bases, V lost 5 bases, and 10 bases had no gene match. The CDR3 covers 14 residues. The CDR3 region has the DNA TGTGCCAGCAGCGAACTAGCGGACCCACGGGAGCAGTACTTC. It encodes CASSELADPREQYF.

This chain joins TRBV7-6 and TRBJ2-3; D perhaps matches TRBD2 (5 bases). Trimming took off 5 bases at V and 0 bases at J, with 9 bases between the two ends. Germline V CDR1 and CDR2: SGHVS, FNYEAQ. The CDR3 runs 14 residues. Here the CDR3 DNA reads TGTGCCAGCAGCCTAAGGACTAGCACAGATACGCAGTATTTT. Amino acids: CASSLRTSTDTQYF. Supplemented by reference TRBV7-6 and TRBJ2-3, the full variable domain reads GAGVSQSPRYKVTKRGQDVALRCDPISGHVSLYWYRQALGQGPEFLTYFNYEAQQDKSGLPNDRFSAERPEGSISTLTIQRTEQRDSAMYRCASSLRTSTDTQYFGPGTRLTVL.

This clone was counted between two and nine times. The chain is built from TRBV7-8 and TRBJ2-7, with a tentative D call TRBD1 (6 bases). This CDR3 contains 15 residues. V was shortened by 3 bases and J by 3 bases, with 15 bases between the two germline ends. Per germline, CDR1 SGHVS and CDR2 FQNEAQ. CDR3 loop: CASSFGRGQFYEQYF. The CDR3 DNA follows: TGTGCCAGCAGCTTTGGGAGAGGACAGTTCTACGAGCAGTACTTC.

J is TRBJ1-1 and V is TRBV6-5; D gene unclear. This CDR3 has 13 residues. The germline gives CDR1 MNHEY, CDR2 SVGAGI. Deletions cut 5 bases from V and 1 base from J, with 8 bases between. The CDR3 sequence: CASSPTGNTEAFF. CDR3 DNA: TGTGCCAGCAGTCCCACGGGGAACACTGAAGCTTTCTTT.

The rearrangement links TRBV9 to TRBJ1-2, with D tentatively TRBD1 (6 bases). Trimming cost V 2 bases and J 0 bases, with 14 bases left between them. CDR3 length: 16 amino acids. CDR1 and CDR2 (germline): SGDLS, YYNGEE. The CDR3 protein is CASSVNREGSNYGYTF. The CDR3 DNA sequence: TGTGCCAGCAGCGTCAACAGGGAGGGGTCTAACTATGGCTACACCTTC.

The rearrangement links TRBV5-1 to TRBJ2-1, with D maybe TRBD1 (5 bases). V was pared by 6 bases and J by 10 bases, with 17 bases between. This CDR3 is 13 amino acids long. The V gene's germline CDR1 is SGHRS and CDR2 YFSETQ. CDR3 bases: TGCGCCAGCAAGGCAACAGGCGCGGAAGAGCAGTTCTTC. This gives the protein CASKATGAEEQFF. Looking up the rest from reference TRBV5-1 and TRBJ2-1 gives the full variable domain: KAGVTQTPRYLIKTRGQQVTLSCSPISGHRSVSWYQQTPGQGLQFLFEYFSETQRNKGNFPGRFSGRQFSNSRSEMNVSTLELGDSALYLCASKATGAEEQFFGPGTRLTVL.

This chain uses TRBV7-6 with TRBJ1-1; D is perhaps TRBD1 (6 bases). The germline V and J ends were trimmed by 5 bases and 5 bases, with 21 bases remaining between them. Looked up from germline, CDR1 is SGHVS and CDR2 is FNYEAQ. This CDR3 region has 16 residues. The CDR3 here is CASSTFAGAGVTEAFF. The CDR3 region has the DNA TGTGCCAGCAGCACCTTCGCGGGGGCGGGGGTTACTGAAGCTTTCTTT.

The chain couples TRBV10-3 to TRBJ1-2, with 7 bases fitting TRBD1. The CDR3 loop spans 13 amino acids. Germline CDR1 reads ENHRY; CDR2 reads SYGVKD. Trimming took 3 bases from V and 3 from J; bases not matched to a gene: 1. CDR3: CAISEGTDYGYTF. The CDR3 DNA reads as TGTGCCATCAGTGAAGGGACAGACTATGGCTACACCTTC.

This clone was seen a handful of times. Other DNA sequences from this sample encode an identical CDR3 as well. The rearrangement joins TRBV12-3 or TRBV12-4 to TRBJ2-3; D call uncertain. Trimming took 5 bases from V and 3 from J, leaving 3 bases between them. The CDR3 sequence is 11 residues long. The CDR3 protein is CASSLTDTQYF. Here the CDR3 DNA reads TGTGCCAGCAGTCTGACAGATACGCAGTATTTT.